This TCR beta chain was sequenced for a study of sequential checkpoint blockade in melanoma. Study details: Arm A got nivolumab then ipilimumab; arm B the reverse, 1:1. Both treatment sequences were followed by maintenance nivolumab.

Treatment noted: randomized to nivolumab then ipilimumab (arm A) or the reverse (arm B). None of the patients previously received DNA-damaging chemotherapy. Sorted cells were live CD3+CD8+, lacking CD19 and CD56, from PBMCs. Clones were sequenced by immunoSEQ multiplex PCR, and TCRdb holds only the in-frame ones, with some missing. The sample gives tens of thousands of clones, roughly 86% of which show up once; around 10% is in the top ten. The V segment lost 5 bases and the J segment 4 bases; nucleotides outside the gene matches: 3. CDR3 size: 13 residues. Per germline, CDR1 SEHNR and CDR2 FQNEAQ (reference sequence).

The rearrangement links TRBV7-9 to TRBJ2-5, with TRBD1 matching over 8 bases. Here the sequenced sample was CD8+ T cells sorted from blood (inferred from file names), taken from a patient given nivolumab and ipilimumab in sequence. The sequence was obtained from a human donor with melanoma. CDR3 nucleotide sequence: TGTGCCAGCAGCCGACAGGGGACAGAGACCCAGTACTTC. It encodes CASSRQGTETQYF. Using reference TRBV7-9 and TRBJ2-5 for the parts outside the CDR3, the full variable domain is DTGVSQNPRHKITKRGQNVTFRCDPISEHNRLYWYRQTLGQGPEFLTYFQNEAQLEKSRLLSDRFSAERPKGSFSTLEIQRTEQGDSAMYLCASSRQGTETQYFGPGTRLLVL.